The clone carrying this T cell receptor beta chain was picked up a small number of times. Its target is unknown. With a J-beta primer mix and a sample-barcoded 5' primer, a second PCR ran roughly 7 to 11 cycles. Each cDNA molecule was tagged by a template-switch adaptor that had 12 random nucleotides. One entry per CDR3 protein results from TCRdb running MiXCR on the 5' RACE reads. The table has more than 900,000 distinct CDR3 sequences, 25% to 30% seen once. This entry belongs to a study of blood T cells in healthy people across ages. Overall study findings and caveats: Measured against age, TCR beta diversity per million T cells decreased in a roughly linear manner.

V was pared by 4 bases and J by 0 bases, with 7 bases between. Germline lookup yields CDR1 LGHDT and CDR2 YNNKEL (reference sequence). This CDR3 has 14 amino acids. This sample was also put to use in a study of T cells of mothers and their children. That source adds: The second PCR used the M1S primer, and this primer added sample barcodes and 2-4 random nucleotides.

The sample comprised blood. V is TRBV3-1 and J is TRBJ1-5; D perhaps matches TRBD1 (5 bases). This clonotype originated in a woman aged 35 to 49 in good health. This CDR3 reads CASSRDHSNQPQHF. The CDR3 nucleotides read TGTGCCAGCAGCCGGGACCATAGCAATCAGCCCCAGCATTTT. Combining the CDR3 with reference TRBV3-1 and TRBJ1-5 gives the whole variable domain DTAVSQTPKYLVTQMGNDKSIKCEQNLGHDTMYWYKQDSKKFLKIMFSYNNKELIINETVPNRFSPKSPDKAHLNLHINSLELGDSAVYFCASSRDHSNQPQHFGDGTRLSIL.